A single TCR beta chain is shown here with its context. These data are taken from a study of blood T cell repertoires in COVID-19. Study at large: Acute and convalescent COVID-19 samples came from the United States, Italy and Spain. Sources were T cells, B-cell-depleted T cells, or PBMCs; the material itself was cDNA or gDNA.

The CDR3 is made up of 11 amino acids. V was cut by 7 bases and J by 5 bases, with 6 bases left in between. CDR1 is ENHRY, CDR2 SYGVKD, per germline. Authors' processing steps: Nucleated cell number was recorded as an estimate derived from reference gene primer amplification. TCRdb's table, derived via immunoSEQ multiplex PCR, lists solely in-frame clones and lacks some. V and J calls and clone size follow that table, whereas D and trimming were derived from the DNA. The data show approximately 160,000 clones, around four fifths seen once. This TCR derives from a man between 70 and 80 years old who had recovered from COVID-19. The V call is TRBV10-3, the J call TRBJ2-1; no clear D gene. Sequencing input: peripheral blood. CDR3 bases: TGTGCCATCAACGAGGACAATGAGCAGTTCTTC. It translates to CAINEDNEQFF.